The TCR beta chain under discussion was sequenced for a study of blood T cell repertoires in COVID-19. Study processing details: Estimated nucleated cell counts came from reference gene primer amplification. Method: immunoSEQ multiplex PCR; TCRdb's copy keeps in-frame clones and lacks some. That table gives V, J and clone size, and the DNA gave D and trimming. This repertoire shows about 240,000 clones, approximately 86% found once; its top ten account for around 5.5%. V lost 4 bases and J 6 bases, leaving 7 bases between the germline ends. This CDR3 spans 12 amino acids. Sequenced: peripheral blood. This clonotype was sampled from a human donor in a cohort sampled during active COVID-19. The rearrangement uses TRBV12-3 or TRBV12-4 and TRBJ1-5, with D uncertain. The CDR3 coding sequence is TGTGCCAGCAGTTCAACGGTTCAGCCCCAGCATTTT. It yields the protein CASSSTVQPQHF.